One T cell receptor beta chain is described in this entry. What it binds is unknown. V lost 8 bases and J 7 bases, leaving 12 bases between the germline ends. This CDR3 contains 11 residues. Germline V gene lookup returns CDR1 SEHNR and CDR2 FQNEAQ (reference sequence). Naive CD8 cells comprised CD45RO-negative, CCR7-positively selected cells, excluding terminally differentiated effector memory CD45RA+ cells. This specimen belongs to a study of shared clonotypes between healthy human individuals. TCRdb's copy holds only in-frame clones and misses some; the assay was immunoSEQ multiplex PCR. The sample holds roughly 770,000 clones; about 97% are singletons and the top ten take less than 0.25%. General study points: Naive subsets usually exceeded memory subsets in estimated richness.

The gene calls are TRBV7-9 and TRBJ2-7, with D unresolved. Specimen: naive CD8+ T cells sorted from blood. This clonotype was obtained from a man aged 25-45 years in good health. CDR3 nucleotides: TGTGCCAGCTCGGACGATCGGGAGCAGTACTTC. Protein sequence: CASSDDREQYF.